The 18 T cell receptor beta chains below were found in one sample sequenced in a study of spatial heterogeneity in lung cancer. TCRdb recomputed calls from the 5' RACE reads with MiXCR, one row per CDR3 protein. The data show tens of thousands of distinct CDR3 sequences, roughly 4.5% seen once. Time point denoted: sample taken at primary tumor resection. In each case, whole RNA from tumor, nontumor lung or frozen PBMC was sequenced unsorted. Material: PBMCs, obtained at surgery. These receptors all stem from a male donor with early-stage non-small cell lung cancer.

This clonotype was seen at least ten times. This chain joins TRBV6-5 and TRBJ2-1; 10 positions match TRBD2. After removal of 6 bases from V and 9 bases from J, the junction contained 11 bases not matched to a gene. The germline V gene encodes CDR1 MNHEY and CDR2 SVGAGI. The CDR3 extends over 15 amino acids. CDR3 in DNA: TGTGCCAGCAGGTGGACTAGCGGTACACTCCTTGAGCAGTTCTTC. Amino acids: CASRWTSGTLLEQFF.

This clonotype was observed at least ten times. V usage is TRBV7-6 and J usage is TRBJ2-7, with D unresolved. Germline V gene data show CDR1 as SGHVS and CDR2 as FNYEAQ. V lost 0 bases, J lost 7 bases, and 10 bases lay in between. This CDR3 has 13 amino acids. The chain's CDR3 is CASSLAGRGEQYF. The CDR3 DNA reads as TGTGCCAGCAGCTTAGCGGGCAGAGGAGAGCAGTACTTC.

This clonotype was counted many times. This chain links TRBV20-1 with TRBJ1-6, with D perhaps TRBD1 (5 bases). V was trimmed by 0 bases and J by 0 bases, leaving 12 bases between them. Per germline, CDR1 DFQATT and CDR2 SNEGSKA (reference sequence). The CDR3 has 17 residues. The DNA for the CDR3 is TGCAGTGCTAGAGATGGGACGGGAGGCTCCTATAATTCACCCCTCCACTTT. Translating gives CSARDGTGGSYNSPLHF.

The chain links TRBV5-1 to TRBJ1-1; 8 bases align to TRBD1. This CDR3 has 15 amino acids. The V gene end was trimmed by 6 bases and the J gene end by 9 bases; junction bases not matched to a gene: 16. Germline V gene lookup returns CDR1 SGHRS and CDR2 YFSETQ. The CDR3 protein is CASTPGGGTGVKAFF. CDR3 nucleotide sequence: TGCGCCAGCACCCCGGGGGGTGGGACAGGAGTCAAAGCTTTCTTT.

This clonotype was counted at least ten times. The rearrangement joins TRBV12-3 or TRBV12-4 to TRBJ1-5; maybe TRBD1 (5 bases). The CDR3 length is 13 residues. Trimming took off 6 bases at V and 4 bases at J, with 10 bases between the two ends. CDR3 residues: CASRTGVNQPQHF. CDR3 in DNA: TGTGCCAGCAGAACGGGGGTGAATCAGCCCCAGCATTTT.

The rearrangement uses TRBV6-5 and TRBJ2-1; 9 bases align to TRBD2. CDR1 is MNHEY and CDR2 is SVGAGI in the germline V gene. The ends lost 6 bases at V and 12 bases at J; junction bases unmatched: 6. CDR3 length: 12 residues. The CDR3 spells CASRLAGSRQFF. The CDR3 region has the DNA TGTGCCAGCAGGCTAGCGGGAAGTAGGCAGTTCTTC.

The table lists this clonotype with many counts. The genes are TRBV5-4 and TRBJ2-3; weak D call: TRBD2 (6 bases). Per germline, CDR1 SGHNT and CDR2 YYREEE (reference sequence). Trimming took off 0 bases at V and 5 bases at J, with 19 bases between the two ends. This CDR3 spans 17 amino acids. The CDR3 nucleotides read TGTGCCAGCAGCTTGGGGGGTAGCGGTCCCTCAGGAGATACGCAGTATTTT. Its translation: CASSLGGSGPSGDTQYF.

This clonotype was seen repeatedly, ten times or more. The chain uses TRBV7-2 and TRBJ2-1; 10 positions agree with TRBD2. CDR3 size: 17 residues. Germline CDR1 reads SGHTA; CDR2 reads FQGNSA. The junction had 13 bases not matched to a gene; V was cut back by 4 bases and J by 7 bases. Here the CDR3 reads CASSSRSAGGPRNEQFF. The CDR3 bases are TGTGCCAGCAGCTCCCGTTCAGCGGGAGGGCCGAGGAATGAGCAGTTCTTC.

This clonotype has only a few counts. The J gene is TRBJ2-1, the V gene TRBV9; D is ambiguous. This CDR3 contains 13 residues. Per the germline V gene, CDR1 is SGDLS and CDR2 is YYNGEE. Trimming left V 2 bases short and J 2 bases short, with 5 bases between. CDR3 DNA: TGTGCCAGCAGCGTCGGCACCTACAATGAGCAGTTCTTC. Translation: CASSVGTYNEQFF.

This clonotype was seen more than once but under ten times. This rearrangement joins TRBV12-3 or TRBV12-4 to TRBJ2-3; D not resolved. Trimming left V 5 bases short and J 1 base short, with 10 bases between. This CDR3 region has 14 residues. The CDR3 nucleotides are TGTGCCAGCAGTCAGCCCCATGGCACAGATACGCAGTATTTT. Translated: CASSQPHGTDTQYF.

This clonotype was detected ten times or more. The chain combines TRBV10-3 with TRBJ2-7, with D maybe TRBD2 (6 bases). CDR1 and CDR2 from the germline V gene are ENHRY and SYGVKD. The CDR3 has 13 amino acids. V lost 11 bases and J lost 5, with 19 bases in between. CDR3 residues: CAAKEGRGNEQYF. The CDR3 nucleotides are TGTGCCGCAAAGGAGGGCCGAGGAAACGAGCAGTACTTC.

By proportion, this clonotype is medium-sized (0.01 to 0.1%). DNA for the CDR3: TGTGCCCTAGGGGGGGGCAATCAGCCCCAGCATTTT. This gives the protein CALGGGNQPQHF. The J gene is TRBJ1-5, the V gene TRBV28, with a tentative D call TRBD1 (6 bases). The CDR3 is made up of 12 amino acids. Trimming pared 11 bases from V and 2 bases from J, leaving 10 bases between. Germline V gene lookup returns CDR1 MDHEN and CDR2 SYDVKM.

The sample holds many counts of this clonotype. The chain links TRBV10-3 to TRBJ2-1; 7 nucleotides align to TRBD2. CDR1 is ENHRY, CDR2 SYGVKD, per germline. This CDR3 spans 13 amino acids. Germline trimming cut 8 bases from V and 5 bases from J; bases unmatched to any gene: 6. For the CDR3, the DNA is TGTGCCATCGGATCGGGACTACACAATGAGCAGTTCTTC. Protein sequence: CAIGSGLHNEQFF.

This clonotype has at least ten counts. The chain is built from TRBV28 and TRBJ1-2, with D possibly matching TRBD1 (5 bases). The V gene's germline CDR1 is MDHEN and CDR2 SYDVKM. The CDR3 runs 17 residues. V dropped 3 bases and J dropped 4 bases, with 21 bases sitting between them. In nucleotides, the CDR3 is TGTGCCAGCAGTTTTAATATCGGCCGAAGAGGGACCTATGGCTACACCTTC. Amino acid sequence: CASSFNIGRRGTYGYTF.

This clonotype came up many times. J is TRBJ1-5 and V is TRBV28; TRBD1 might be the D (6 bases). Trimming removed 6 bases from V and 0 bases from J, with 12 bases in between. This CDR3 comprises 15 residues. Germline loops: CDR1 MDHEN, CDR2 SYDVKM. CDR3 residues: CASRGGLSSNQPQHF. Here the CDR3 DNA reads TGTGCCAGCAGAGGGGGGTTGAGTAGCAATCAGCCCCAGCATTTT.

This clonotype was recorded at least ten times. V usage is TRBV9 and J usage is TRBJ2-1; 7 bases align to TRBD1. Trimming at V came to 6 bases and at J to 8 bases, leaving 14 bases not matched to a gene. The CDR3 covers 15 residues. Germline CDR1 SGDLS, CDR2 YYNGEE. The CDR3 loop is CASTRDRAPQYEQFF. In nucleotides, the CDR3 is TGTGCCAGCACCCGAGACAGGGCCCCCCAATATGAGCAGTTCTTC.

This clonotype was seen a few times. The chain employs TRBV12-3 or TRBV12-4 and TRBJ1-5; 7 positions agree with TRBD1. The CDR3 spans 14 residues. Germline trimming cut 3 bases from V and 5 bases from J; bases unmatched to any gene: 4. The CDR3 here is CASSLFQGDQPQHF. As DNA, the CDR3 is TGTGCCAGCAGTTTGTTTCAGGGGGATCAGCCCCAGCATTTT.

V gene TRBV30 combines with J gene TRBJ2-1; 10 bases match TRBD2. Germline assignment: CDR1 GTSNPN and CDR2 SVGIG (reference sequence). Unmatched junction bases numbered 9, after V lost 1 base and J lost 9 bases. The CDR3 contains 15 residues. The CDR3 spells CAWSALAGVYPEQFF. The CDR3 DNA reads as TGTGCCTGGAGTGCCCTAGCGGGAGTTTATCCTGAGCAGTTCTTC. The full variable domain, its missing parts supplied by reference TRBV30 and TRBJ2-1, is SQTIHQWPATLVQPVGSPLSLECTVEGTSNPNLYWYRQAAGRGLQLLFYSVGIGQISSEVPQNLSASRPQDRQFILSSKKLLLSDSGFYLCAWSALAGVYPEQFFGPGTRLTVL.